This T cell receptor (beta chain) came from a study of Ad26.COV2.S vaccination and SARS-CoV-2 variants. Across the study: A COV1001 Ad26.COV2.S trial-arm participant provided the sample. Ad26.COV2.S shots went into the muscle once or twice, 56 days apart.

Treatment described: roughly 19 received Ad26.COV2.S at low or high dose, single or two shots; several received placebo; per-sample allocation not given. All samples were drawn on day 63, counting from the first vaccine or placebo injection. The germline CDR1 and CDR2 sequences are SNHLY and FYNNEI. The CDR3 consists of 14 residues. The V and J ends lost 1 base and 4 bases, in that order; junction bases with no gene match: 3. The table came from immunoSEQ multiplex PCR; TCRdb's copy has only in-frame clones and leaves some out. This sample has some 240,000 clones; roughly 87% occur once, and the top ten carry less than 3.5%.

Material: peripheral blood, obtained in a trial of Ad26.COV2.S vaccine versus placebo. The receptor comes from a person between 18 and 65 years old who received the Ad26.COV2.S COVID-19 vaccine or a placebo. The chain employs TRBV2 and TRBJ1-1; 7 nucleotides align to TRBD1. The CDR3 nucleotides are TGTGCCAGCAGTGAAGAAGGGGGCTTCACTGAAGCTTTCTTT. As protein: CASSEEGGFTEAFF.